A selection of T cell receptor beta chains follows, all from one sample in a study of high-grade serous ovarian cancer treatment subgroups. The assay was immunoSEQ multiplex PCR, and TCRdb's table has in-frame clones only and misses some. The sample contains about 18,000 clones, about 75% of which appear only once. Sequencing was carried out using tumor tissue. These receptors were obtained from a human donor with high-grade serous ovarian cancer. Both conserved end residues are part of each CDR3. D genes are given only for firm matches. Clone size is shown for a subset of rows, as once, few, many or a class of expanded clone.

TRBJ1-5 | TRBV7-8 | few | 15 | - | TGTGCCAGCAGCTCTGAACAGTATAGCAATCAGCCCCAGCATTTT | CASSSEQYSNQPQHF
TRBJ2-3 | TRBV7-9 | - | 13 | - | TGTGCCAGCAGTTTTGCTTCCGCAGATACGCAGTATTTT | CASSFASADTQYF
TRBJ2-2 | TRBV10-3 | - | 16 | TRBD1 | TGTGCCATCAGTCGACAGGGGTACGGAGAGACCGGGGAGCTGTTTTTT | CAISRQGYGETGELFF
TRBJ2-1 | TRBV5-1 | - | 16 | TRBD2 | TGCGCCAGCAGCCCTCGGACTAGCGGGAGTAGCGATGAGCAGTTCTTC | CASSPRTSGSSDEQFF
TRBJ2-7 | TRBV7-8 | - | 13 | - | TGTGCCAGCAGCTTATCCGGGAGCTACGAGCAGTACTTC | CASSLSGSYEQYF
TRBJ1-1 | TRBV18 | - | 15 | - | TGTGCCAGCTCACCGGGACCGTCGATGAACACTGAAGCTTTCTTT | CASSPGPSMNTEAFF
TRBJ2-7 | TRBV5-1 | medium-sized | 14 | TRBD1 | TGCGCCAGCAGCCCACGACAGGGGGGCTACGAGCAGTACTTC | CASSPRQGGYEQYF
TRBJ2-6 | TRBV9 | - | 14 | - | TGTGCCAGCAGCTCCGCCGGGGGGGCCAACGTCCTGACTTTC | CASSSAGGANVLTF
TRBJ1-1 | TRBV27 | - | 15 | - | TGTGCCAGCAGTTCAGCTGGAGTGGGGGTATCTGAAGCTTTCTTT | CASSSAGVGVSEAFF
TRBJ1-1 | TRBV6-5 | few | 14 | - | TGTGCCAGCACCAAATGGGCAGGGCAAGGTGAAGCTTTCTTT | CASTKWAGQGEAFF
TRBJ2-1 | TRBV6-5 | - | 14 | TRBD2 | TGTGCCAGCAGTTACTCGGTAGGCGGGAGGGCCGAGTTCTTC | CASSYSVGGRAEFF
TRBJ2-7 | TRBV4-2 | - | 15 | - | TGTGCCAGCAGCCAAAAGGAAAGCACAGGCTACGAGCAGTACTTC | CASSQKESTGYEQYF
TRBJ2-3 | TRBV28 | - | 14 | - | TGTGCCAGCAGTTTTATCAGCGGCACAGATACGCAGTATTTT | CASSFISGTDTQYF
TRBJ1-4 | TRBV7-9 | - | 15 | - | TGTGCCAGCAGCTTAGGGTCCGGGACGAATGAAAAACTGTTTTTT | CASSLGSGTNEKLFF
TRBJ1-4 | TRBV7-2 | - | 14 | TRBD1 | TGTGCCAGCAGCCTGGGACAGGGGAATGAAAAACTGTTTTTT | CASSLGQGNEKLFF
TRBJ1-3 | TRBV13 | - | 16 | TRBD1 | TGTGCCAGCAGCCTTGGGCGACAGGGAACGAGAAACACCATATATTTT | CASSLGRQGTRNTIYF
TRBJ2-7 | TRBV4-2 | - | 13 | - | TGTGCCAGTAGTGGGGGAAACTCCTACGAGCAGTACTTC | CASSGGNSYEQYF
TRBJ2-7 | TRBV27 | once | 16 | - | TGTGCCAGCAGTTTGCGACTTAGGGGGGGGATGTACGAGCAGTACTTC | CASSLRLRGGMYEQYF
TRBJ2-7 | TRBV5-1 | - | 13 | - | TGCGCCAGCAGCCCCGGCCCCCCCTACGAGCAGTACTTC | CASSPGPPYEQYF
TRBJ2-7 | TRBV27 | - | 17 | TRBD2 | TGTGCCAGCAGTCCGCGTTTCGGGACTAGCGGGAACTACGAGCAGTACTTC | CASSPRFGTSGNYEQYF
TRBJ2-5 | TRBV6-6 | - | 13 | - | TGTGCCAGCAGTTACCGTGGGGGAGAGACCCAGTACTTC | CASSYRGGETQYF
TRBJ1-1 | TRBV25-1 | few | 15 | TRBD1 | TGTGCCAGCAAACACAGGGGAAGTCGGAACACTGAAGCTTTCTTT | CASKHRGSRNTEAFF
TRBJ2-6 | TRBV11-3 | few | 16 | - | TGTGCCAGCAGCTTAGGAGGACATACTGGGGCCAACGTCCTGACTTTC | CASSLGGHTGANVLTF
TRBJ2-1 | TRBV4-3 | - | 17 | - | TGCGCCAGCAGCCTCGGGTACGGGGAGGTGTCCTACAATGAGCAGTTCTTC | CASSLGYGEVSYNEQFF
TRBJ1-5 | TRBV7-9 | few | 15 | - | TGTGCCAGCAGCTTAGCGGGAGGACCTAATCAGCCCCAGCATTTT | CASSLAGGPNQPQHF
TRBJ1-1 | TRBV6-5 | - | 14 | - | TGTGCCAGCGGACCAAACCGCATTAACACTGAAGCTTTCTTT | CASGPNRINTEAFF
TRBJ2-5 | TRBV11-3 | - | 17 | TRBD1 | TGTGCCAGCAGCTCGACAGGGGAAAGGATCCAAGGAGAGACCCAGTACTTC | CASSSTGERIQGETQYF
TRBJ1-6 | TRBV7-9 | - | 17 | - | TGTGCCAGCAGTTTCGCGGTCGGGGTGAAGAATAATTCACCCCTCCACTTT | CASSFAVGVKNNSPLHF
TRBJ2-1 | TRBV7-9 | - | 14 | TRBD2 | TGTGCCAGCAACCAGGGAGGGCAATACAATGAGCAGTTCTTC | CASNQGGQYNEQFF
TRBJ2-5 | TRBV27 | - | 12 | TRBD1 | TGTGCCAGCAGCGGACAGGGGGAGACCCAGTACTTC | CASSGQGETQYF